These T cell receptor beta chains were read from a single sample in a study of T cells after yellow fever vaccination. TCRdb redid the calling of the 5' RACE reads with MiXCR, one entry per CDR3 protein. This table holds some 340,000 distinct CDR3 sequences, roughly 10% found once. Sample: CD4+ T cells sorted from PBMCs, taken 45 days after the yellow fever booster vaccination. Receptors originate from a man between 18 and 29 years old who received the YFV17D yellow fever vaccine. CDR3s include the opening cysteine and the closing phenylalanine or tryptophan. The order of the fields is D gene, V gene, clone size, J gene, CDR3 DNA, CDR3 protein. A D gene is named only where the DNA matches it firmly. Size is omitted from some rows. Given values are once, few, many or a class for expanded clones.

NA	TRBV7-2	NA	TRBJ1-6	TGTGCCAGCAGCTTGGGCCGCTTGCTCTCCTATAATTCACCCCTCCACTTT	CASSLGRLLSYNSPLHF
NA	TRBV9	few	TRBJ2-1	TGTGCCAGCAGCGTAGTCGGGGTGAATGAGCAGTTCTTC	CASSVVGVNEQFF
TRBD2	TRBV7-3	few	TRBJ2-2	TGTGCCAGCAGCTTCCAACCGGGGGGGATCACCGGGGAGCTGTTTTTT	CASSFQPGGITGELFF
TRBD2	TRBV20-1	few	TRBJ2-3	TGCAGTGCCCCGACTAGCGGGGGAACAGATACGCAGTATTTT	CSAPTSGGTDTQYF
TRBD1	TRBV3-1	few	TRBJ1-6	TGTGCCAGCAGCCAAGCATCCGGGACAGGCTTTAATTCACCCCTCCACTTT	CASSQASGTGFNSPLHF
NA	TRBV7-2	NA	TRBJ1-2	TGTGCCAGCAGTTCAGGGGATGGCTACACCTTC	CASSSGDGYTF
NA	TRBV24-1	NA	TRBJ2-1	TGTGCCACCAGTGATTGGGGGAGCTCCTACAATGAGCAGTTCTTC	CATSDWGSSYNEQFF
NA	TRBV12-3/TRBV12-4	NA	TRBJ1-1	TGTGCCAGCAGTTTAGCGGGGGGAGCTTTCTTT	CASSLAGGAFF
TRBD1	TRBV5-1	few	TRBJ1-6	TGCGCCAGCAGCGGGGGGACAGACGCGAATTCACCCCTCCACTTT	CASSGGTDANSPLHF
TRBD1	TRBV2	few	TRBJ1-4	TGTGCCAGCAGCTACAGGGGCCTCAATGAAAAACTGTTTTTT	CASSYRGLNEKLFF
NA	TRBV7-2	NA	TRBJ1-2	TGTGCCAGCAGCTCCGAACTGTTCGACGGGCAAGGTGGCTACACCTTC	CASSSELFDGQGGYTF
TRBD1	TRBV18	few	TRBJ1-5	TGTGCCAGCTCCCGGGACAGGTATAGCAATCAGCCCCAGCATTTT	CASSRDRYSNQPQHF
NA	TRBV27	NA	TRBJ2-1	TGTGCCAGCAGGCCCCGGACGGGGAGGGGGAAAGTCTCATCGATAAACAATGAGCAGTTCTTC	CASRPRTGRGKVSSINNEQFF
NA	TRBV24-1	few	TRBJ2-2	TGTGCCACCAGTGAGGCGAACAGGGAAAACGGGGAGCTGTTTTTT	CATSEANRENGELFF
NA	TRBV11-2	many	TRBJ2-3	TGTGCCAGCAGCTCCGCGGATACGCAGTATTTT	CASSSADTQYF
NA	TRBV6-6	few	TRBJ2-1	TGTGCCAGCAGTTACGAGGGAAATGAGCAGTTCTTC	CASSYEGNEQFF